This TCR beta chain was sequenced in a study of blood T cells in healthy people across ages. The second PCR ran roughly 6 to 11 cycles with a sample-barcoded 5' primer and J-beta primers. From the 5' RACE reads, TCRdb called clonotypes with MiXCR, one entry per CDR3 protein. The sample has 800,000 to 1,300,000 distinct CDR3 sequences; around 25% are singletons. This clonotype was counted at least ten times. The antigen remains unidentified. Whole-study findings and limits: A conclusive naive versus antigen-experienced comparison was prevented by the unsorted PBMCs.

The ends were cut back, 4 bases at V and 1 base at J, with 13 bases in the middle. There are 15 residues in the CDR3. Looked up from germline, CDR1 is MDHEN and CDR2 is SYDVKM. The data also belong to a second study, concerning T cells of mothers and their children. This second study says: The search for persistent microchimeric T cell clones detected none.

This clonotype was obtained from a girl aged 2 to 9 in good health. Input material: blood. The rearrangement uses TRBV28 and TRBJ2-5, with D possibly matching TRBD2 (5 bases). CDR3 amino acids: CASSSSGLSQETQYF. CDR3 DNA: TGTGCCAGCAGTTCCTCAGGACTTTCCCAAGAGACCCAGTACTTC.